This is a list of T cell receptor beta chains from one sample in a study of cytomegalovirus exposure and HLA in healthy donors. The data were produced by immunoSEQ multiplex PCR, yet TCRdb's version contains in-frame clones alone and is incomplete. The sample lists 150,000 to 200,000 clones; roughly 77% were seen once. The specimen sequenced was PBMCs. These receptors came from a woman between 50 and 59 years old in good health and CMV-seronegative. Both conserved end residues are part of each CDR3. A D gene is named only where the DNA matches it firmly. Expanded clones get a size class; other rows say once, few or many, or leave the size out.

D	V	size	J	DNA	CDR3
NA	TRBV18	NA	TRBJ2-7	TGTGCCAGCTCATCGCTTGAGGGCGAGCAGTACTTC	CASSSLEGEQYF
NA	TRBV7-9	NA	TRBJ1-1	TGTGCCAGCAGCACGTCGACAGGCTTCATGAACACTGAAGCTTTCTTT	CASSTSTGFMNTEAFF
NA	TRBV28	NA	TRBJ2-7	TGTGCCAGCAGTTTCCCCGGGGAGAAAAGCTACGAGCAGTACTTC	CASSFPGEKSYEQYF
TRBD2	TRBV19	NA	TRBJ2-3	TGTGCCAGCACTCCAAAAGGTAGCGGGGGGCGAGATACGCAGTATTTT	CASTPKGSGGRDTQYF
NA	TRBV2	few	TRBJ1-1	TGTGCCAGCAGTGAATCGGGGAGTGAAGCTTTCTTT	CASSESGSEAFF
TRBD2	TRBV15	NA	TRBJ2-7	TGTGCCACCAGCAGAGTCGGCTTAGCGGGAGGGGCTTACGAGCAGTACTTC	CATSRVGLAGGAYEQYF
TRBD1	TRBV15	NA	TRBJ2-7	TGTGCCACCAGCTTTCCGGGACAGACCTACGAGCAGTACTTC	CATSFPGQTYEQYF
NA	TRBV5-8	NA	TRBJ2-7	TGTGCCAGCAGCTTGATGGGGATTATGGGGGGGCCCTACGAGCAGTACTTC	CASSLMGIMGGPYEQYF
NA	TRBV7-2	NA	TRBJ2-3	TGTGCCAGCAGCTTAGCGCTGGCTAGCACAGATACGCAGTATTTT	CASSLALASTDTQYF
TRBD2	TRBV18	NA	TRBJ2-7	TGTGCCAGCTCGCGGACTAGCGGGCCTGCCTACGAGCAGTACTTC	CASSRTSGPAYEQYF
NA	TRBV4-1	NA	TRBJ2-1	TGCGCCAGCAGCCAAGATTCAGGAAAGGGGATAGACAATGAGCAGTTCTTC	CASSQDSGKGIDNEQFF
TRBD2	TRBV23-1	once	TRBJ2-5	TGCGCCAGCAGTCAATCCACTAGCGCTCACCAAGAGACCCAGTACTTC	CASSQSTSAHQETQYF
NA	TRBV30	NA	TRBJ2-1	TGTGCCTGGAGTAAAGGCGGGGCCTACAATGAGCAGTTCTTC	CAWSKGGAYNEQFF
NA	TRBV4-3	NA	TRBJ2-3	TGCGCCAGCGCGCCGGGTCCACTGGAGTCAGATACGCAGTATTTT	CASAPGPLESDTQYF
NA	TRBV19	NA	TRBJ2-1	TGTGCCAGTAGTCCGGCAGCGGTATACAATGAGCAGTTCTTC	CASSPAAVYNEQFF
NA	TRBV2	NA	TRBJ1-5	TGTGCCAGCAGCCCCCGGGGGGTATGGGACAATCAGCCCCAGCATTTT	CASSPRGVWDNQPQHF
NA	TRBV5-1	few	TRBJ2-7	TGCGCCAGCAGCTTGGAAGGGGTCCCCTCCTACGAGCAGTACTTC	CASSLEGVPSYEQYF
NA	TRBV5-1	NA	TRBJ1-1	TGCGCCAGCAGCTTGGTCGGGGGGCGAGGGACTGAAGCTTTCTTT	CASSLVGGRGTEAFF
NA	TRBV2	NA	TRBJ1-2	TGTGCCAGCAGGGAGGGTTGGGCCCGCTATGGCTACACCTTC	CASREGWARYGYTF
TRBD1	TRBV5-6	NA	TRBJ2-3	TGTGCCAGCAGGATACAGGGGAATACGCAGTATTTT	CASRIQGNTQYF
NA	TRBV15	NA	TRBJ1-5	TGTGCCACCACCAGGGAGAGCAATCAGCCCCAGCATTTT	CATTRESNQPQHF
TRBD1	TRBV27	NA	TRBJ1-2	TGTGCCAGCAGTTGGGCAGGGGGCACGGTGGGCTACACCTTC	CASSWAGGTVGYTF
NA	TRBV2	NA	TRBJ2-2	TGTGCCAGCAGTGAAGTCCAGAACACCGGGGAGCTGTTTTTT	CASSEVQNTGELFF
NA	TRBV11-1	NA	TRBJ2-7	TGTGCCAGCAGCCAAGGGGGTGTGCAGTACTTC	CASSQGGVQYF
NA	TRBV5-4	few	TRBJ1-2	TGTGCCAGCAGACCCGGACTCGAAAGGGCCTATGGCTACACCTTC	CASRPGLERAYGYTF
TRBD1	TRBV9	NA	TRBJ1-1	TGTGCCAGCAGCGTCGGGACAGGGGCAGCTGAAGCTTTCTTT	CASSVGTGAAEAFF
NA	TRBV7-9	NA	TRBJ1-2	TGTGCCAGCAGCTTAGAACAGGGTTTCGGCTATGGCTACACCTTC	CASSLEQGFGYGYTF
TRBD1	TRBV6-5	NA	TRBJ2-7	TGTGCCAGCAGTTACGGGGGCGGGACAGGGGTCTACGAGCAGTACTTC	CASSYGGGTGVYEQYF
NA	TRBV7-9	NA	TRBJ2-2	TGTGCCAGCAGCTTATCGGTGAGAGCGTTGGCGAACACCGGGGAGCTGTTTTTT	CASSLSVRALANTGELFF
NA	TRBV4-3	NA	TRBJ2-3	TGCGCCAGCAGCCAGAGTCCGGTCCCCGGTCCCACAGATACGCAGTATTTT	CASSQSPVPGPTDTQYF
NA	TRBV2	few	TRBJ1-2	TGTGCCAGCAGTGAGGACAGAAACTATGGCTACACCTTC	CASSEDRNYGYTF
NA	TRBV29-1	few	TRBJ2-1	TGCAGCGTTGAACTCTATACCCTCAATGAGCAGTTCTTC	CSVELYTLNEQFF
NA	TRBV7-8	few	TRBJ1-3	TGTGCCAGCAGCCGAATCCGAGGGCCCATCATGCTCGGAAACACCATATATTTT	CASSRIRGPIMLGNTIYF
NA	TRBV7-2	NA	TRBJ1-5	TGTGCCAGCAGCTCCCGACAGAGCAATCAGCCCCAGCATTTT	CASSSRQSNQPQHF
NA	TRBV5-1	NA	TRBJ2-3	TGCGCCAGCAGCTTGGCATTAGGGAGCCGCACAGATACGCAGTATTTT	CASSLALGSRTDTQYF
TRBD1	TRBV6-1	NA	TRBJ1-6	TGTGCCAGCACCGTCGACAGGGGCACCCTCCACTTT	CASTVDRGTLHF
TRBD2	TRBV7-3	NA	TRBJ2-1	TGTGCCAGCAGCCCCTGGACTAGCGATAGTGAGCAGTTCTTC	CASSPWTSDSEQFF
TRBD1	TRBV6-1	few	TRBJ1-5	TGTGCCAGCTCCGGGACAGGGAACAATCAGCCCCAGCATTTT	CASSGTGNNQPQHF
NA	TRBV9	NA	TRBJ1-1	TGTGCCAGCAGTAGTCGGGTCGTCGGTTCAAACACTGAAGCTTTCTTT	CASSSRVVGSNTEAFF
TRBD2	TRBV5-5	NA	TRBJ2-1	TGTGCCAGCAGCTTTAGCGGGACGAGGGAGGGGGAGCAGTTCTTC	CASSFSGTREGEQFF
NA	TRBV29-1	NA	TRBJ1-6	TGCAGCGTCGGACAGCCGAATTCACCCCTCCACTTT	CSVGQPNSPLHF
TRBD2	TRBV6-1	few	TRBJ2-1	TGTGCCAGCAGTGAAGCGGTAGCGGGGGGATACAATGAGCAGTTCTTC	CASSEAVAGGYNEQFF
NA	TRBV7-9	NA	TRBJ1-5	TGTTCCAGCAGCTCCGGGGGGGACACCAAGGTTAATCAGCCCCAGCATTTT	CSSSSGGDTKVNQPQHF
TRBD2	TRBV9	NA	TRBJ2-1	TGTGCCAGCAGCCCTCTAGCGGGAGGTCCAAGGGACAATGAGCAGTTCTTC	CASSPLAGGPRDNEQFF
NA	TRBV18	once	TRBJ1-5	TGTGCCAGCTCCGGGCGGGCAGACGGAAATCAGCCCCAGCATTTT	CASSGRADGNQPQHF
NA	TRBV11-1	NA	TRBJ2-5	TGTGCCAGCAGCTTAGGAAGTGCAATAGAAGAGACCCAGTACTTC	CASSLGSAIEETQYF